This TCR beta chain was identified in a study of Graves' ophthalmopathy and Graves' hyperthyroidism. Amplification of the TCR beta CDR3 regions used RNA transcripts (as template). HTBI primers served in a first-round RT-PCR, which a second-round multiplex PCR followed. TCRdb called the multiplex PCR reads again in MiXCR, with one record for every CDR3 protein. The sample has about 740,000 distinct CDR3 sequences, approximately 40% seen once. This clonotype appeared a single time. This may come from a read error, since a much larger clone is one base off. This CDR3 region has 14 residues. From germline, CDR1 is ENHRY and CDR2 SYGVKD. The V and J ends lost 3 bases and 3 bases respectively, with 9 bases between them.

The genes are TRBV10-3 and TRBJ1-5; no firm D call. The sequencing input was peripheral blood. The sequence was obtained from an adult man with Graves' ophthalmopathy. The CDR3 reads CAISDGQVNQPQHF. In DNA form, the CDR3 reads TGTGCCATCAGTGATGGCCAGGTCAATCAGCCCCAGCATTTT.